These T cell receptor beta chains were read from a single sample in a study of beta chain features in type 1 diabetes. Generated by immunoSEQ multiplex PCR, the TCRdb table keeps only in-frame clones and is missing some. The data show tens of thousands of clones, 50% to 75% seen once. Sequenced input: stem cell memory CD4+ T cells from blood. Receptors originate from a woman aged 25 to 45 with type 1 diabetes. Both conserved end residues are trimmed from each CDR3. D genes are given only for firm matches.

CDR3 protein,D gene,V gene
AWSGQGVQPQH,TRBD1,TRBV30
ASSFSGQPNTEAF,NA,TRBV5-1
ASKASFIVTPGQSYEQY,NA,TRBV21-1
ASSQVLPATGKTYEQY,NA,TRBV14
ASRSRTGEGDTQY,NA,TRBV6-6
ASSFSANTGELF,NA,TRBV5-4
ASSLAGTSGTDTQY,NA,TRBV7-3
ASSLELAVYNEQF,NA,TRBV7-8
ASSVNRGPETQY,TRBD1,TRBV2
ASSRRQGPDTQY,TRBD1,TRBV14
ASSPPRQGGDEQF,TRBD1,TRBV18
AWSALGDTQY,NA,TRBV30
SVGQDYGYT,NA,TRBV29-1
SDRENTEAF,TRBD1,TRBV20-1
AWSVKRGNSEQF,NA,TRBV30
ASSGELKHTGELF,NA,TRBV4-1